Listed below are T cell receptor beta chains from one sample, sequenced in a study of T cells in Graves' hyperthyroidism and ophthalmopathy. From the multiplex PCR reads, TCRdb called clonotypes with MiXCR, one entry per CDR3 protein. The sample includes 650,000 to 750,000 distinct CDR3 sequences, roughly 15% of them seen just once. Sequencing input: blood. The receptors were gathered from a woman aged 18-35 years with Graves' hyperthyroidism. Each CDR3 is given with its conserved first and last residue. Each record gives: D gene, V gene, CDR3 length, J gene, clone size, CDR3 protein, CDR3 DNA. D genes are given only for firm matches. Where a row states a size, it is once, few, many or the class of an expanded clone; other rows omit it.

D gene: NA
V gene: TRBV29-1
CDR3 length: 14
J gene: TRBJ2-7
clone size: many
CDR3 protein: CSVRAATASYEQYF
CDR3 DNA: TGCAGCGTTAGGGCAGCCACCGCTTCCTACGAGCAGTACTTC

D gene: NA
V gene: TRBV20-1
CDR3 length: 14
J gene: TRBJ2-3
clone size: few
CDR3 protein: CSARRGGRTDTQYF
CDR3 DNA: TGCAGTGCTCGAAGGGGGGGTCGCACAGATACGCAGTATTTT

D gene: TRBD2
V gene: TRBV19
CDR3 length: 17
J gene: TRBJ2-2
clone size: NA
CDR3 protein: CASTGGLAGFITGELFF
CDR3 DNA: TGTGCCAGTACAGGAGGACTAGCGGGATTTATCACCGGGGAGCTGTTTTTT

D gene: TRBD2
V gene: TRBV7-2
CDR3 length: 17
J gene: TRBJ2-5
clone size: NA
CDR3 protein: CASSSKHGTSGRKTQYF
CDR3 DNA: TGTGCCAGCAGCTCCAAACATGGGACTAGCGGGAGAAAGACCCAGTACTTC

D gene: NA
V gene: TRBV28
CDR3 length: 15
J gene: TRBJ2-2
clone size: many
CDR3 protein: CASPEGGANTGELFF
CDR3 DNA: TGTGCCAGCCCCGAGGGGGGCGCGAACACCGGGGAGCTGTTTTTT

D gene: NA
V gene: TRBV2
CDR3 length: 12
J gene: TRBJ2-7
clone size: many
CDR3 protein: CASSDGGVEQYF
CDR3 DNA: TGTGCCAGCAGTGACGGCGGGGTCGAGCAGTACTTC

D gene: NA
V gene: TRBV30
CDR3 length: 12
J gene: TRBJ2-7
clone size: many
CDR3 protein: CAWKVQNYEQYF
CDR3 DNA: TGTGCCTGGAAAGTACAGAACTACGAGCAGTACTTC

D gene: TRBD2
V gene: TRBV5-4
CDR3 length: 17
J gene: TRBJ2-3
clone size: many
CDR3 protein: CASSLRTSGISTDTQYF
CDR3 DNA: TGTGCCAGCAGCTTAAGGACTAGCGGGATAAGCACAGATACGCAGTATTTT

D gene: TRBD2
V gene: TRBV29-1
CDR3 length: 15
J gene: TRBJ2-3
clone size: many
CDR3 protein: CSVEDRGGSTDTQYF
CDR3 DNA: TGCAGCGTTGAAGATCGGGGGGGTAGCACAGATACGCAGTATTTT

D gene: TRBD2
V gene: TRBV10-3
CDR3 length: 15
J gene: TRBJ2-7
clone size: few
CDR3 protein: CAISGTSGGSYEQYF
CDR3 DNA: TGTGCCATCAGTGGGACTAGCGGGGGCTCCTACGAGCAGTACTTC

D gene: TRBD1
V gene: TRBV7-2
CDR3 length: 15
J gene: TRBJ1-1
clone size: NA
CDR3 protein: CASSSSGQAYTEAFF
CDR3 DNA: TGTGCCAGCAGCTCATCCGGACAGGCTTACACTGAAGCTTTCTTT

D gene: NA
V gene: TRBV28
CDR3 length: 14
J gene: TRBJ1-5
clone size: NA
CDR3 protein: CASSSSHRDQPQHF
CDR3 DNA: TGTGCCAGCAGTTCCTCTCACAGGGATCAGCCCCAGCATTTT

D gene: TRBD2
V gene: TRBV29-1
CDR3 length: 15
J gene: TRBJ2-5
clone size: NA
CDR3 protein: CSPIKYSGGLETQYF
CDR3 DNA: TGCAGCCCCATAAAATATTCGGGAGGTTTGGAGACCCAGTACTTC

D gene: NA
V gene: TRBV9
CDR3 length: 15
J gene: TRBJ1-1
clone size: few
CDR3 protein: CASSVAGAANTEAFF
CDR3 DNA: TGTGCCAGCAGCGTAGCAGGGGCCGCGAACACTGAAGCTTTCTTT

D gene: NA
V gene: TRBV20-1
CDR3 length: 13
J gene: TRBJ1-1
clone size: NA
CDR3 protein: CSARHERGTEAFF
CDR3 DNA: TGCAGTGCTAGGCACGAACGGGGCACTGAAGCTTTCTTT

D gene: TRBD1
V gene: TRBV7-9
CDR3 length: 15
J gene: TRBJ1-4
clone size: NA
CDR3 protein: CASSLDPGQFEKLFF
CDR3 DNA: TGTGCCAGCAGCTTAGACCCGGGACAGTTTGAAAAACTGTTTTTT

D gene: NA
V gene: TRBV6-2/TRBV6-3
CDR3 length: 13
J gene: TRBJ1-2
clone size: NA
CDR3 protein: CASRDSDYYGYTF
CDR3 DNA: TGTGCCAGCAGGGACAGTGATTACTATGGCTACACCTTC

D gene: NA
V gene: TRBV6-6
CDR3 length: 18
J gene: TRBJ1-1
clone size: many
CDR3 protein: CASSYQGPTNFMNTEAFF
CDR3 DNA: TGTGCCAGCAGTTACCAGGGCCCCACAAATTTTATGAACACTGAAGCTTTCTTT

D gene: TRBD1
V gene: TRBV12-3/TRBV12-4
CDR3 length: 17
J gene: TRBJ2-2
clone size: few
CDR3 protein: CASSLRWGQTNTGELFF
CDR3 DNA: TGTGCCAGCAGTTTAAGGTGGGGACAGACGAACACCGGGGAGCTGTTTTTT

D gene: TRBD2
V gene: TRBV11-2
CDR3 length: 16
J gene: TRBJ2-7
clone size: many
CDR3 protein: CASSEHLREYDYEQYF
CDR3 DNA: TGTGCCAGCAGCGAACATTTGCGGGAGTATGACTACGAGCAGTACTTC